The 32 T cell receptor beta chains reported below all come from one sample, sequenced in a study of early T cells in non-severe SARS-CoV-2 infection. TCRdb used MiXCR to reprocess the 5' RACE reads, holding one entry per CDR3 protein. Among about 33,000 distinct CDR3 sequences, more than 5% were seen once, and the ten largest hold 12% to 15%. Sequencing was performed on whole blood. These receptors were obtained from an adult who was a healthcare worker with PCR-confirmed SARS-CoV-2 infection or an uninfected control (not recorded which).

By its share, this clonotype is medium-sized (0.01 to 0.1%). This rearrangement joins TRBV20-1 to TRBJ2-7, with D maybe TRBD1 (5 bases). Germline CDR1 DFQATT, CDR2 SNEGSKA (reference sequence). The CDR3 runs to 12 residues. V lost 5 bases to trimming and J lost 0 bases, with 8 bases between them. The CDR3 here is CSASTASYEQYF. The CDR3 DNA follows: TGCAGTGCTTCGACAGCCTCCTACGAGCAGTACTTC.

In this sample, this clonotype turned up a few times. J is TRBJ1-2 and V is TRBV29-1; TRBD1 agrees at 10 bases. Losses at the gene ends were 2 bases for V and 4 bases for J; bases not matched to a gene: 16. The CDR3 length is 18 residues. Germline-derived CDR1 and CDR2 are SQVTM and ANQGSEA. CDR3 in amino acids: CSVEWSGTGALRTYGYTF. The DNA of the CDR3 is TGCAGCGTTGAATGGTCCGGGACAGGGGCTCTCCGTACCTATGGCTACACCTTC. Supplemented by reference TRBV29-1 and TRBJ1-2, the full variable domain reads SAVISQKPSRDICQRGTSLTIQCQVDSQVTMMFWYRQQPGQSLTLIATANQGSEATYESGFVIDKFPISRPNLTFSTLTVSNMSPEDSSIYLCSVEWSGTGALRTYGYTFGSGTRLTVV.

This clonotype occurred many times. The rearrangement joins TRBV6-2 or TRBV6-3 to TRBJ2-3; D perhaps matches TRBD2 (6 bases). The CDR3 has 14 residues. With 6 bases removed from V and 4 bases from J, the gap between germline ends came to 14 bases. Germline V gene sequence: CDR1 MNHEY, CDR2 SVGEGT. CDR3 nucleotides: TGTGCCAGCAGCCCGCTCGGAGGGGCAGATACGCAGTATTTT. Amino acids: CASSPLGGADTQYF.

As to this clonotype: Just one base apart from a much larger clone, this may be a read error. The rearrangement uses TRBV5-5 and TRBJ1-4; D might be TRBD1 (6 bases). The CDR3 has 15 residues. CDR1 and CDR2 from the germline V gene are SGHKS and YYEKEE (reference sequence). The CDR3 region is CDSSTERWTANPLFF. For the CDR3, the DNA is TGTGACAGCAGCACGGAAAGGTGGACAGCAAATCCACTGTTTTTT.

This clonotype occurred many times. This chain uses TRBV20-1 with TRBJ1-2, with 7 bases lining up with TRBD1. There are 12 residues in the CDR3. CDR1 is DFQATT and CDR2 is SNEGSKA in the germline V gene (reference sequence). The junction had 6 bases not matched to a gene; V was cut back by 7 bases and J by 4 bases. The CDR3 coding sequence is TGCAGTGTTTCGGGACAGCTCTATGGCTACACCTTC. Its translation: CSVSGQLYGYTF.

This clonotype has a handful of counts. The gene calls are TRBV12-5 and TRBJ1-1, with D unresolved. CDR3 length: 11 amino acids. Germline V gives CDR1 LGHNT, CDR2 FRNRAP. Trimming left V 6 bases short and J 2 bases short, with 4 bases between. The CDR3 nucleotides are TGTGCTAGTGGACACAACACTGAAGCTTTCTTT. This sequence encodes CASGHNTEAFF. The whole variable domain, remainder taken from reference TRBV12-5 and TRBJ1-1, is DARVTQTPRHKVTEMGQEVTMRCQPILGHNTVFWYRQTMMQGLELLAYFRNRAPLDDSGMPKDRFSAEMPDATLATLKIQPSEPRDSAVYFCASGHNTEAFFGQGTRLTVV.

The CDR3 is CASSYTGGRSDTQYF. In DNA, the CDR3 is TGTGCCAGCAGTTATACAGGGGGCAGATCAGATACGCAGTATTTT. V usage is TRBV6-6 and J usage is TRBJ2-3, with TRBD1 identical over 9 bases. The CDR3 runs 15 residues. CDR1 is MNHNY and CDR2 is SVGAGI in the germline V gene (reference sequence). Losses at the gene ends were 3 bases for V and 4 bases for J; bases not matched to a gene: 5.

In this sample, this clonotype turned up many times. The chain combines TRBV7-8 with TRBJ1-5, with D maybe TRBD1 (6 bases). The V and J ends lost 2 bases and 0 bases respectively, with 8 bases between them. There are 15 residues in the CDR3. Germline V gene sequence: CDR1 SGHVS, CDR2 FQNEAQ. DNA of the CDR3: TGTGCCAGCAGCTTAAGGGGGGGTAGCAATCAGCCCCAGCATTTT. Its protein product is CASSLRGGSNQPQHF.

This clonotype was recorded at least ten times. V gene TRBV5-5 combines with J gene TRBJ1-2, with 8 bases fitting TRBD1. Per the germline V gene, CDR1 is SGHKS and CDR2 is YYEKEE (reference sequence). V dropped 4 bases and J dropped 8; count of bases not matched to a gene: 13. There are 15 residues in the CDR3. The CDR3 sequence: CASSPWSGTGAGYTF. The CDR3, as DNA: TGTGCCAGCAGCCCGTGGTCCGGGACAGGCGCCGGCTACACCTTC.

The rearrangement joins TRBV6-6 to TRBJ2-7; no clear D gene. V was cut by 5 bases and J by 3 bases, with 8 bases left in between. This CDR3 spans 12 amino acids. Germline CDR1 and CDR2: MNHNY and SVGAGI (reference sequence). The CDR3 coding sequence is TGTGCCAGCAGTGCGACACTCTACGAGCAGTACTTC. Translated, it gives CASSATLYEQYF.

In regard to this clonotype: Since a much larger clone is just one base distant, this may be a read error. The chain couples TRBV20-1 to TRBJ1-1; TRBD1 is a possible D gene (5 bases). Germline values: CDR1 DFQATT, CDR2 SNEGSKA (reference sequence). This CDR3 is built from 13 residues. The CDR3 DNA follows: TGCAGTGCTAAATTCTGGGGGGGTACTGAAGCTATCTTT. Its translation is CSAKFWGGTEAIF.

This clonotype was detected only a few times. The CDR3 DNA is TGCAGCGTTGACCGGGGGGAGGGCACAGATACGCAGTATTTT. Its protein product is CSVDRGEGTDTQYF. The chain employs TRBV29-1 and TRBJ2-3; 7 bases line up with TRBD2. V lost 3 bases and J lost 1; bases outside the gene matches: 4. CDR1 and CDR2 (germline): SQVTM, ANQGSEA. CDR3 length: 14 amino acids.

This clonotype was counted between two and nine times. The rearrangement uses TRBV6-6 and TRBJ2-6; D gene uncertain. The CDR3 length is 17 residues. Germline values: CDR1 MNHNY, CDR2 SVGAGI (reference sequence). V lost 0 bases and J 2 bases, leaving 11 bases between the germline ends. CDR3 sequence: CASSYSRLPAGANVLTF. The CDR3 nucleotides are TGTGCCAGCAGTTACTCTCGTCTTCCTGCTGGGGCCAACGTCCTGACTTTC.

This clonotype was counted many times. The rearrangement links TRBV5-1 to TRBJ1-6, with a possible D match to TRBD1 (5 bases). Germline V gene lookup returns CDR1 SGHRS and CDR2 YFSETQ. The CDR3 is 17 residues long. The germline V and J ends were trimmed by 0 bases and 5 bases, with 15 bases remaining between them. The CDR3 loop reads CASSLVQGGIHNSPLHF. CDR3 nucleotides: TGCGCCAGCAGCTTGGTTCAGGGCGGAATACATAATTCACCCCTCCACTTT.

The chain employs TRBV5-1 and TRBJ1-6; 7 bases map to TRBD1. The CDR3 loop spans 15 amino acids. Germline CDR1 and CDR2: SGHRS and YFSETQ. The V and J ends lost 5 bases and 6 bases, in that order; junction bases with no gene match: 8. CDR3 sequence reads: CASRKEGQTNSPLHF. The CDR3 region has the DNA TGCGCCAGCAGGAAAGAGGGACAGACTAATTCACCCCTCCACTTT.

This clonotype appeared many times. The V call is TRBV11-3, the J call TRBJ2-2; TRBD2 aligns across 12 bases. CDR1 and CDR2 from the germline V gene are SGHNT and YENEEA. The CDR3 extends over 16 amino acids. Germline trimming cut 5 bases from V and 2 bases from J; bases unmatched to any gene: 3. The CDR3 DNA is TGTGCCAGCAGCCACGGACTAGCGGGAAACACCGGGGAGCTGTTTTTT. This gives the protein CASSHGLAGNTGELFF.

The chain combines TRBV29-1 with TRBJ2-3; 7 nucleotides line up with TRBD1. Germline V gene data show CDR1 as SQVTM and CDR2 as ANQGSEA. This CDR3 has 13 residues. With 7 bases clipped from V and 4 bases from J, the junction kept 8 bases outside the gene matches. For the CDR3, the DNA is TGCAGCGCCGAGACAGGGTTGCCAGATACGCAGTATTTT. As protein: CSAETGLPDTQYF.

This clonotype was found a few times. V usage is TRBV7-2 and J usage is TRBJ2-3, with a possible D match to TRBD1 (6 bases). This CDR3 has 13 amino acids. The V end lost 3 bases, the J end lost 5 bases, and 9 bases lay between the germline ends. CDR1 is SGHTA, CDR2 FQGNSA, per germline. This CDR3 reads CASSFRGRDTQYF. The CDR3 DNA is TGTGCCAGCAGCTTCAGGGGTAGAGATACGCAGTATTTT.

The CDR3 is CSVGGTTDSSGANVLTF. The CDR3, as DNA: TGCAGCGTTGGCGGGACTACCGATAGCTCTGGGGCCAACGTCCTGACTTTC. V usage is TRBV29-1 and J usage is TRBJ2-6; 7 bases are shared with TRBD2. This CDR3 has 17 residues. J gave up 0 bases and V 4 bases, and 9 bases lay outside the gene matches. Germline CDR1 reads SQVTM; CDR2 reads ANQGSEA. Filled out from reference TRBV29-1 and TRBJ2-6, the complete variable domain reads SAVISQKPSRDICQRGTSLTIQCQVDSQVTMMFWYRQQPGQSLTLIATANQGSEATYESGFVIDKFPISRPNLTFSTLTVSNMSPEDSSIYLCSVGGTTDSSGANVLTFGAGSRLTVL.

The chain joins TRBV20-1 to TRBJ2-1; D is uncertain. Trimming stripped 2 bases from V and 6 bases from J, with 8 bases between. Germline V CDR1 and CDR2: DFQATT, SNEGSKA (reference sequence). This CDR3 is built from 12 residues. CDR3 loop: CSARHSPNEQFF. In DNA form, the CDR3 reads TGCAGTGCTAGACATTCCCCCAATGAGCAGTTCTTC.

This clonotype was seen repeatedly, ten times or more. DNA for the CDR3: TGCAGCGTTCCCGGGGGGCCGGCGAACACCGGGGAGCTGTTTTTT. This translates into CSVPGGPANTGELFF. The chain uses TRBV29-1 and TRBJ2-2, with D possibly being TRBD2 (7 bases). The CDR3 runs to 15 residues. V lost 5 bases, J lost 0 bases, and 13 bases lay in between. Germline V gene sequence: CDR1 SQVTM, CDR2 ANQGSEA.

The chain couples TRBV20-1 to TRBJ1-2, with D possibly TRBD1 on 5 matching bases. The V gene lost 3 bases and the J gene lost 4 bases, with 18 bases spanning the gap. Germline CDR1 DFQATT, CDR2 SNEGSKA (reference sequence). This CDR3 is 15 amino acids long. The CDR3 DNA follows: TGCAGTGCTAGCAGGGATCCCCAGGGTCGCTATGGCTACACCTTC. Translating gives CSASRDPQGRYGYTF.

This clonotype has a handful of counts. The chain recombines TRBV20-1 with TRBJ2-7, with D perhaps matching TRBD1 (5 bases). The germline V and J ends were trimmed by 6 bases and 3 bases, with 12 bases remaining between them. This CDR3 has 12 amino acids. The germline CDR1 and CDR2 sequences are DFQATT and SNEGSKA (reference sequence). CDR3 sequence: CSAGQGRYEQYF. CDR3 nucleotides: TGCAGTGCCGGGCAGGGCCGCTACGAGCAGTACTTC.

The chain uses TRBV2 and TRBJ2-2, with 8 bases lining up with TRBD1. CDR1 is SNHLY and CDR2 is FYNNEI in the germline V gene. With V trimmed by 6 bases and J by 6 bases, 3 bases remained unmatched. This CDR3 has 13 amino acids. CDR3 residues: CASRKQGAGELFF. Written as DNA, the CDR3 is TGTGCCAGCAGGAAACAGGGGGCCGGGGAGCTGTTTTTT.

This clonotype was counted at least ten times. This chain connects TRBV7-9 to TRBJ1-5; possibly TRBD1 for D (5 bases). CDR1 and CDR2 (germline): SEHNR, FQNEAQ (reference sequence). The CDR3 runs 14 residues. V was cut by 5 bases and J by 3 bases, with 11 bases left in between. CDR3 protein: CASSRDSLNQPQHF. The CDR3 DNA reads TGTGCCAGCAGCCGTGACAGCCTCAATCAGCCCCAGCATTTT.

At least ten counts were recorded for this clonotype. This chain joins TRBV30 and TRBJ2-2; D is unresolved. There are 12 residues in the CDR3. Trimming left V 5 bases short and J 7 bases short, with 11 bases between. Germline V gives CDR1 GTSNPN, CDR2 SVGIG (reference sequence). CDR3 nucleotides: TGTGCCTGGGGTCTCCGCGTCGGGGAGCTGTTTTTT. Protein sequence: CAWGLRVGELFF.

This clonotype was recorded many times. The J gene is TRBJ1-2, the V gene TRBV11-2, with TRBD1 as a possible D gene (6 bases). CDR3 length: 14 amino acids. V gave up 3 bases and J gave up 3 bases, with 11 bases separating them. Germline V gene lookup returns CDR1 SGHAT and CDR2 FQNNGV. CDR3 loop: CASSFRGHYYGYTF. CDR3 nucleotide sequence: TGTGCCAGCAGCTTTCGGGGGCACTACTATGGCTACACCTTC.

The chain joins TRBV19 to TRBJ2-3; D remains unclear. V lost 7 bases to trimming and J lost 0 bases, with 17 bases between them. The CDR3 covers 16 residues. Germline V lookup: CDR1 LNHDA, CDR2 SQIVND (reference sequence). The CDR3 is CASTLMGNPSTDTQYF. The DNA for the CDR3 is TGTGCCAGTACCCTGATGGGAAATCCTAGCACAGATACGCAGTATTTT.

This chain connects TRBV9 to TRBJ1-1; no definite D call. Germline V CDR1 and CDR2: SGDLS, YYNGEE. V lost 3 bases and J lost 12, with 21 bases in between. The CDR3 length is 14 residues. The DNA of the CDR3 is TGTGCCAGCAGCGCAAGCCCCGGGGAGGTTGTGACTTTCTTT. This encodes CASSASPGEVVTFF.

This clonotype has just a few counts. This CDR3 is CASSPTGPRATDTQYF. The CDR3 coding sequence is TGTGCCAGCAGTCCAACGGGTCCCAGGGCCACAGATACGCAGTATTTT. This sequence joins TRBV12-3 or TRBV12-4 and TRBJ2-3; tentative D call: TRBD1 (5 bases). This CDR3 is built from 16 residues. V lost 5 bases to trimming and J lost 2 bases, with 17 bases between them.

This clonotype was detected ten times or more. This chain connects TRBV7-6 to TRBJ2-5, with no clear D. Germline CDR1 is SGHVS and CDR2 is FNYEAQ. The CDR3 consists of 13 residues. Trimming pared 5 bases from V and 5 bases from J, leaving 12 bases between. The CDR3 protein is CASSQRLYETQYF. CDR3 DNA: TGTGCCAGCAGCCAAAGATTGTATGAGACCCAGTACTTC.

This clonotype was recorded many times. The chain has TRBV5-6 and TRBJ2-2; D is uncertain. Germline V gives CDR1 SGHDT, CDR2 YYEEEE. The CDR3 loop spans 15 amino acids. V shed 2 bases and J shed 0 bases, with 8 bases lying between them. CDR3 nucleotide sequence: TGTGCCAGCAGCTTATTCCCTCCGAACACCGGGGAGCTGTTTTTT. Translated: CASSLFPPNTGELFF.